Listed here are 14 T cell receptor beta chains from one sample, sequenced in a study of beta chain features in type 1 diabetes (dated by TCRdb to between 2018 and 2020). Library preparation was by the immunoSEQ multiplex PCR assay. The High Capacity cDNA Reverse Transcription Kit was used to reverse transcribe all of the isolated RNA, meaning that expressed TCRB transcripts were what got sequenced. The table comes from immuneACCESS by way of TCRdb, which keeps in-frame sequences with V and J called. Part of the clones is missing from these tables; in studies checked, under half for an unresolved V gene and the rest for unknown reasons. The sample yields nearly 250,000 clones; roughly 14% were counted once. The ten largest clonotypes hold approximately 0.024% of the sample. Sequenced input: naive CD4+ T cells from blood. Per the publication, the cell subset or site label means: true naive CD4+ T cells. All receptors derive from a woman in her 40s in good health.

V usage is TRBV6-5 and J usage is TRBJ2-7, with D tentatively TRBD1 (6 bases). The V end was cut by 6 bases, the J end by 4 bases, with 16 bases between. The CDR3 spans 14 residues. Germline V gives CDR1 MNHEY, CDR2 SVGAGI. CDR3 loop: CASSPDRRGYEQYF. The CDR3 region has the DNA TGTGCCAGCAGCCCGGACAGAAGGGGTTACGAGCAGTACTTC.

In its sample, this clone was seen a few times. V is TRBV19 and J is TRBJ1-5, with TRBD1 as a possible D gene (5 bases). CDR1 and CDR2 from the germline V gene are LNHDA and SQIVND (reference sequence). The CDR3 length is 15 residues. Trimming left V 6 bases short and J 0 bases short, with 12 bases between. The CDR3 sequence is CASRATDFSNQPQHF. The CDR3 DNA reads TGTGCCAGTAGGGCGACAGACTTTAGCAATCAGCCCCAGCATTTT.

The rearrangement links TRBV2 to TRBJ2-2; 9 positions match TRBD1. The V gene end was trimmed by 7 bases and the J gene end by 4 bases; junction bases not matched to a gene: 7. This CDR3 region has 15 residues. CDR1 SNHLY and CDR2 FYNNEI come from the germline V gene. The CDR3 loop reads CASTGSTGGTGELFF. The CDR3 DNA sequence: TGTGCCAGCACCGGATCGACAGGGGGCACCGGGGAGCTGTTTTTT.

The chain couples TRBV11-2 to TRBJ2-2; D call uncertain. Per germline, CDR1 SGHAT and CDR2 FQNNGV. V lost 1 base and J 6 bases, leaving 6 bases between the germline ends. CDR3 length equals 13 residues. The CDR3 DNA reads as TGTGCCAGCAGCTTAGTGTTCGCCGGGGAGCTGTTTTTT. As protein: CASSLVFAGELFF. Looking up the rest from reference TRBV11-2 and TRBJ2-2 gives the full variable domain: EAGVAQSPRYKIIEKRQSVAFWCNPISGHATLYWYQQILGQGPKLLIQFQNNGVVDDSQLPKDRFSAERLKGVDSTLKIQPAKLEDSAVYLCASSLVFAGELFFGEGSRLTVL.

This clone was seen a few times. The genes are TRBV10-3 and TRBJ2-7; the match to TRBD1 covers 7 bases. This CDR3 has 15 amino acids. The V gene end was trimmed by 10 bases and the J gene end by 0 bases; junction bases not matched to a gene: 12. Germline CDR1 reads ENHRY; CDR2 reads SYGVKD. DNA for the CDR3: TGTGCCACCCAGACAGGGAAAGGTCTCTCCTACGAGCAGTACTTC. It codes for CATQTGKGLSYEQYF.

This clone came up a few times. V usage is TRBV7-9 and J usage is TRBJ1-6; TRBD1 is a possible D gene (5 bases). With 1 base removed from V and 12 bases from J, the gap between germline ends came to 13 bases. CDR3 length equals 14 residues. The germline CDR1 and CDR2 sequences are SEHNR and FQNEAQ (reference sequence). CDR3: CASSLVQVKGPLHF. DNA of the CDR3: TGTGCCAGCAGCTTAGTACAGGTCAAGGGACCCCTCCACTTT.

This clone was seen a few times. The chain joins TRBV19 to TRBJ2-5; 10 bases map to TRBD1. Trimming removed 5 bases from V and 7 bases from J; junction bases left unmatched: 7. The CDR3 spans 14 residues. From germline, CDR1 is LNHDA and CDR2 SQIVND (reference sequence). The CDR3 nucleotides read TGTGCCAGTAGTTCGGGACAGGGGTCGGGGACCCAGTACTTC. Its translation: CASSSGQGSGTQYF.

The chain joins TRBV27 to TRBJ2-3, with 10 bases matching TRBD2. V trimming: 2 bases; J trimming: 6 bases; junction bases outside the gene matches: 11. CDR1 and CDR2 from the germline V gene are MNHEY and SMNVEV (reference sequence). The CDR3 has 17 amino acids. The CDR3 region is CASSLTLIRTSGDTQYF. Here the CDR3 DNA reads TGTGCCAGCAGTTTAACATTAATAAGGACTAGCGGTGATACGCAGTATTTT.

This clone came up many times. The V call is TRBV7-2, the J call TRBJ2-5; D ambiguous. Per germline, CDR1 SGHTA and CDR2 FQGNSA. The V end lost 3 bases, the J end lost 5 bases, and 7 bases lay between the germline ends. This CDR3 has 12 amino acids. CDR3 bases: TGTGCCAGCAGCTTCCTAGTGGAGACCCAGTACTTC. Translating it yields CASSFLVETQYF.

The chain carries TRBV18 and TRBJ2-7, with 7 bases matching TRBD2. From germline, CDR1 is KGHSH and CDR2 LQKENI. Trimming at V came to 8 bases and at J to 2 bases, leaving 6 bases not matched to a gene. The CDR3 loop spans 13 amino acids. For the CDR3, the DNA is TGTGCCAGCACGAGGGCGGGGGCCTACGAGCAGTACTTC. Amino acid sequence: CASTRAGAYEQYF.

This clone has a handful of counts. The gene calls are TRBV1 and TRBJ1-2; TRBD1 was called by the table and not checked on the DNA. TRBV1 is given as a pseudogene. This CDR3 has 17 residues. The chain's CDR3 is CTSSQPRGDRLWYGYTF. The CDR3 nucleotides are TGCACCAGCAGCCAACCCCGAGGGGACAGGTTGTGGTATGGCTACACCTTC.

This clone occurred a few times. The V and J genes are TRBV19 and TRBJ2-1; perhaps TRBD1 as D (6 bases). The V and J ends lost 7 bases and 4 bases respectively, with 11 bases between them. CDR3 length: 13 residues. CDR1 and CDR2 (germline): LNHDA, SQIVND (reference sequence). CDR3 sequence reads: CASTRTDYNEQFF. The DNA for the CDR3 is TGTGCCAGTACACGGACAGATTACAATGAGCAGTTCTTC.

This clone was recorded a few times. The chain has TRBV5-1 and TRBJ2-2; unclear D gene. There are 16 residues in the CDR3. Trimming cost V 0 bases and J 3 bases, with 12 bases left between them. Germline V gene lookup returns CDR1 SGHRS and CDR2 YFSETQ. CDR3 sequence (DNA): TGCGCCAGCAGCTTGGCCTTTACAGCTCACACCGGGGAGCTGTTTTTT. Amino acids: CASSLAFTAHTGELFF. Filled out from reference TRBV5-1 and TRBJ2-2, the complete variable domain reads KAGVTQTPRYLIKTRGQQVTLSCSPISGHRSVSWYQQTPGQGLQFLFEYFSETQRNKGNFPGRFSGRQFSNSRSEMNVSTLELGDSALYLCASSLAFTAHTGELFFGEGSRLTVL.

This clone came up a few times. This chain joins TRBV6-5 and TRBJ2-7; D is undetermined. Germline V lookup: CDR1 MNHEY, CDR2 SVGAGI. The CDR3 spans 14 residues. V lost 2 bases, J lost 0 bases, and 8 bases lay in between. The CDR3, as DNA: TGTGCCAGCAGTTACACGAGTAGCTCCTACGAGCAGTACTTC. This encodes CASSYTSSSYEQYF.